The clone carrying this T cell receptor beta chain was seen once. This record belongs to a study of blood T cell repertoires in COVID-19. Study as a whole: The United States, Italy and Spain provided the acute and convalescent COVID-19 samples. In each case, the material was cDNA or gDNA derived from T cells, B-cell-depleted T cells, or PBMCs.

Trimming took off 0 bases at V and 1 base at J, with 8 bases between the two ends. The CDR3 loop spans 15 amino acids. CDR1 is SGHDT, CDR2 YYEEEE, per germline. Authors' data handling: Cell counts per sample came from amplifying reference gene primers. The repertoire was sequenced with immunoSEQ multiplex PCR; TCRdb's copy has only in-frame clones and lacks some. V and J calls and clone size are those listed in that table; D and trimming were worked out from the DNA. The data show more than 110,000 clones, roughly 89% seen once. This sequence joins TRBV5-6 and TRBJ1-5, with D uncertain. This TCR was sampled from a woman aged 40 to 49 with acute or convalescent COVID-19. Sequenced input: peripheral blood. The CDR3 sequence is CASSLGAHSNQPQHF. Written as DNA, the CDR3 is TGTGCCAGCAGCTTGGGGGCCCACAGCAATCAGCCCCAGCATTTT.